This is a list of T cell receptor beta chains from one sample in a study of shared clonotypes between healthy human individuals. Clones were sequenced by immunoSEQ multiplex PCR, and TCRdb holds only the in-frame ones, with some missing. The sample includes about 2 million clones, roughly 96% of them seen just once. The specimen sequenced was naive CD4+ T cells sorted from blood. The receptors stem from a man younger than 30 in good health. CDR3s include the opening cysteine and the closing phenylalanine or tryptophan. D genes are given only for firm matches. A row's size may be missing; if present it is once, few, many or a size class.

D gene,J gene,V gene,clone size,CDR3 DNA,CDR3 protein
TRBD2,TRBJ2-3,TRBV30,.,TGTGCCTGGAGTGGAAGCAGGACTAGCGGTAGCACAGATACGCAGTATTTT,CAWSGSRTSGSTDTQYF
.,TRBJ2-2,TRBV11-3,.,TGTGCCAGCAGCTTATCACTCCCGACTGGCAGTGCAAACACCGGGGAGCTGTTTTTT,CASSLSLPTGSANTGELFF
.,TRBJ2-1,TRBV5-4,once,TGTGCCAGCAGCTTGCCAGCGGCCCCCTACAATGAGCAGTTCTTC,CASSLPAAPYNEQFF
.,TRBJ1-4,TRBV5-1,.,TGCGCCAGCAGCTTGACAGGGTATGGTAATGAAAAACTGTTTTTT,CASSLTGYGNEKLFF
TRBD2,TRBJ2-3,TRBV30,.,TGTGCCTGGAGTAGTCAGAGCGGGGAGACAGATACGCAGTATTTT,CAWSSQSGETDTQYF
TRBD1,TRBJ2-7,TRBV28,.,TGTGCCAGCACCCAGGGGGCGGTCTACGAGCAGTACTTC,CASTQGAVYEQYF
.,TRBJ1-5,TRBV5-4,.,TGTGCCAGCAGCTCAGGGGTCGATCAGCCCCAGCATTTT,CASSSGVDQPQHF
TRBD1,TRBJ2-7,TRBV7-2,.,TGTGCCAGCAGACTTACGGGACAGAACTACGAGCAGTACTTC,CASRLTGQNYEQYF
TRBD2,TRBJ2-1,TRBV4-2,.,TGTGCCAGCAGCCCCGGAGGGCTAGCGGCCTCCAATGAGCAGTTCTTC,CASSPGGLAASNEQFF
.,TRBJ2-7,TRBV15,.,TGTGCCACCAGCTGGGACGGAGCCTACGAGCAGTACTTC,CATSWDGAYEQYF
TRBD2,TRBJ2-1,TRBV30,.,TGTGCCTGGAGTGTACTGACTAGCGGGAGCAATGAGCAGTTCTTC,CAWSVLTSGSNEQFF
.,TRBJ1-4,TRBV5-6,.,TGTGCCAGCAGCGCGGTGCCGCCGGAAAAACTGTTTTTT,CASSAVPPEKLFF
.,TRBJ2-5,TRBV19,.,TGTGCCAGTAGTATTCTTGGTGAGACGTGGGAGACCCAGTACTTC,CASSILGETWETQYF
.,TRBJ1-1,TRBV30,.,TGTGCCTGGGCGGCGGCTGCTGAAGCTTTCTTT,CAWAAAAEAFF
TRBD1,TRBJ1-4,TRBV6-1,.,TGTGCCAGCAGTGATTTTCTGGGACAGAAGAATGAAAAACTGTTTTTT,CASSDFLGQKNEKLFF
.,TRBJ2-5,TRBV18,.,TGTGCCAGCTCCCGGGGGTACCAAGAGACCCAGTACTTC,CASSRGYQETQYF
.,TRBJ1-1,TRBV30,.,TGTGCCTGGAGTGTACCTGGGGCGGACACTGAAGCTTTCTTT,CAWSVPGADTEAFF
.,TRBJ1-4,TRBV2,.,TGTGCCAGCAGTGACAGGGTACAAGAAAAACTGTTTTTT,CASSDRVQEKLFF
.,TRBJ1-4,TRBV28,.,TGTGCCACCCTCGCGGGTGAAAAACTGTTTTTT,CATLAGEKLFF
.,TRBJ2-7,TRBV7-9,.,TGTGCCAGCAGCTTAGCTGCGGAGGCCAGATTTTCCTACGAGCAGTACTTC,CASSLAAEARFSYEQYF
TRBD1,TRBJ2-7,TRBV30,.,TGTGCCTGGAGGACAGGGGGTGACGAGCAGTACTTC,CAWRTGGDEQYF
TRBD1,TRBJ1-2,TRBV27,.,TGTGCCAGCAGTGGGGCAGGGGGCTACTATGGCTACACCTTC,CASSGAGGYYGYTF